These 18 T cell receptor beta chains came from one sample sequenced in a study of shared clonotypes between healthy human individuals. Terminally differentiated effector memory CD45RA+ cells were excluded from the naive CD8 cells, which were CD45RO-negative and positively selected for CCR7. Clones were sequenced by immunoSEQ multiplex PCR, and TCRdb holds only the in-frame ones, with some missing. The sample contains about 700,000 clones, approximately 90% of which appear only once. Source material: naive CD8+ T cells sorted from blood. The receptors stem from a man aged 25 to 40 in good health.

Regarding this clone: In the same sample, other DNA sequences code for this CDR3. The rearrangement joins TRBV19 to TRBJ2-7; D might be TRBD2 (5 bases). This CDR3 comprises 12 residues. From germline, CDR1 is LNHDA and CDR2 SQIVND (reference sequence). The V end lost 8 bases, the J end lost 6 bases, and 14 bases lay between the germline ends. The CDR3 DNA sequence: TGTGCCAGTGGACTGACGGGCGGCGAGCAGTACTTC. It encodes CASGLTGGEQYF.

The CDR3 here is CSVEGGSGPSNEQFF. The CDR3 bases are TGCAGCGTTGAAGGGGGTAGCGGGCCATCCAATGAGCAGTTCTTC. V and J are TRBV29-1 and TRBJ2-1, with TRBD2 matching 7 bases. The ends lost 1 base at V and 6 bases at J; junction bases unmatched: 9. CDR3 length: 15 amino acids. From germline, CDR1 is SQVTM and CDR2 ANQGSEA.

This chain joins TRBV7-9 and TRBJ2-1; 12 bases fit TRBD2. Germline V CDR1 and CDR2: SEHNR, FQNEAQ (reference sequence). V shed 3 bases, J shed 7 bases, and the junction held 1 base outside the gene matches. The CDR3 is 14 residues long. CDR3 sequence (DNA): TGTGCCAGCAGCTTCCTAGCGGGAGGGAATGAGCAGTTCTTC. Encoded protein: CASSFLAGGNEQFF.

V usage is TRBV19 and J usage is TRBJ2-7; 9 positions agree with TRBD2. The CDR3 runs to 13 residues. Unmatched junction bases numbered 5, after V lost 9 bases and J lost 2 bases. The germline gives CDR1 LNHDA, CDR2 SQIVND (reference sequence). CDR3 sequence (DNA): TGTGCCAGCGGGACTAGCTCAGCCTACGAGCAGTACTTC. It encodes CASGTSSAYEQYF.

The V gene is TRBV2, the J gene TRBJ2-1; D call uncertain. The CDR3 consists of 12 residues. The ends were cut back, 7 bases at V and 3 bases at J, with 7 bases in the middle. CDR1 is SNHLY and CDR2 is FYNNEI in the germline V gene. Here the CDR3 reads CASTNNYNEQFF. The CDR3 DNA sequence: TGTGCCAGCACAAATAACTACAATGAGCAGTTCTTC.

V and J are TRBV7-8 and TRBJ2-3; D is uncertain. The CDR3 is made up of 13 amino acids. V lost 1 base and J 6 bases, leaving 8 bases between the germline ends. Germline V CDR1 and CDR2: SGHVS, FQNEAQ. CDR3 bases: TGTGCCAGCAGCTTAGTGTACTACGATACGCAGTATTTT. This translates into CASSLVYYDTQYF.

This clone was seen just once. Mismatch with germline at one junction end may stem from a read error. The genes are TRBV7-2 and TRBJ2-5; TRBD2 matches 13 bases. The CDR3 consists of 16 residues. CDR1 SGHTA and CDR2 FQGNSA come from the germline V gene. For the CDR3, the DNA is TGTGCCAGCAGCATAGCGGGACTAGCGGGAACAGAGACCCAGTACTTC. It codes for CASSIAGLAGTETQYF.

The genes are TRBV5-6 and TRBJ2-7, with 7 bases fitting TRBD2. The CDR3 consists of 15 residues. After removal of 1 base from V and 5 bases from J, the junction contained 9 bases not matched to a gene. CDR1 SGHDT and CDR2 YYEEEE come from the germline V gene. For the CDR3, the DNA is TGTGCCAGCAGCTTGTCGGGACTAAATCCCCACGAGCAGTACTTC. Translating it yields CASSLSGLNPHEQYF.

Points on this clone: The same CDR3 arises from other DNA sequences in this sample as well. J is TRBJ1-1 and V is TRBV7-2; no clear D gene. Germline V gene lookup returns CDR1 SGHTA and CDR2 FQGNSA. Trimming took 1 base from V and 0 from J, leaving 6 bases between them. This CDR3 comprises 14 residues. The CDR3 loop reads CASSLGLMNTEAFF. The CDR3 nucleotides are TGTGCCAGCAGCTTAGGGCTCATGAACACTGAAGCTTTCTTT. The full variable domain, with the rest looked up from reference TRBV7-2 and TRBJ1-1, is GAGVSQSPSNKVTEKGKDVELRCDPISGHTALYWYRQSLGQGLEFLIYFQGNSAPDKSGLPSDRFSAERTGGSVSTLTIQRTQQEDSAVYLCASSLGLMNTEAFFGQGTRLTVV.

CDR3 in DNA: TGTGCCAGCAGCTTAGTGGAGGGCAGGAGCACAGATACGCAGTATTTT. Protein: CASSLVEGRSTDTQYF. The chain uses TRBV7-9 and TRBJ2-3, with D perhaps matching TRBD2 (6 bases). This CDR3 has 16 residues. The V gene lost 1 base and the J gene lost 0 bases, with 11 bases spanning the gap. CDR1 and CDR2 from the germline V gene are SEHNR and FQNEAQ (reference sequence).

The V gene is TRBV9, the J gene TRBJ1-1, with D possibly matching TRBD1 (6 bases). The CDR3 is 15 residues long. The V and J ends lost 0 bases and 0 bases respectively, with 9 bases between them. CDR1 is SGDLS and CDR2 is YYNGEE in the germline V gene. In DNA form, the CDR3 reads TGTGCCAGCAGCGTAGGGAGGGACATGAACACTGAAGCTTTCTTT. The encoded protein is CASSVGRDMNTEAFF. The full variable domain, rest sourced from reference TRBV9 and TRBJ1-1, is DSGVTQTPKHLITATGQRVTLRCSPRSGDLSVYWYQQSLDQGLQFLIQYYNGEERAKGNILERFSAQQFPDLHSELNLSSLELGDSALYFCASSVGRDMNTEAFFGQGTRLTVV.

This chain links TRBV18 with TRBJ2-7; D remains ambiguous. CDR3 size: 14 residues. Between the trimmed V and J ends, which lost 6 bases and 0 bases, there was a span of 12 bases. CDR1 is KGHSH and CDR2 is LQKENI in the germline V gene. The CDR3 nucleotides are TGTGCCAGCTCCCCAGTTGGGGTCTCCTACGAGCAGTACTTC. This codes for CASSPVGVSYEQYF.

The CDR3 DNA sequence: TGTGCATCAGAGGCGCATACACCATCCTCCTACGAGCAGTACTTC. Protein product: CASEAHTPSSYEQYF. This chain links TRBV10-3 with TRBJ2-7; no clear D. This CDR3 is 15 amino acids long. CDR1 and CDR2 from the germline V gene are ENHRY and SYGVKD.

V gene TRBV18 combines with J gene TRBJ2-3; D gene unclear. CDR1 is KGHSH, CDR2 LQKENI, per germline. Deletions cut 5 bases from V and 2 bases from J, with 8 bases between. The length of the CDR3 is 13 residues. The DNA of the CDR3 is TGTGCCAGCTCAAGCCCTTCCACAGATACGCAGTATTTT. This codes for CASSSPSTDTQYF.

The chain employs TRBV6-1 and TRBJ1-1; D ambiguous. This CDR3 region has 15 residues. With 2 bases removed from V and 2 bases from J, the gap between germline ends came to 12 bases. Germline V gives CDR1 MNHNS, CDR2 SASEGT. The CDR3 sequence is CASSELPSGNTEAFF. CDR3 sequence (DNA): TGTGCCAGCAGTGAACTACCCTCCGGCAACACTGAAGCTTTCTTT.

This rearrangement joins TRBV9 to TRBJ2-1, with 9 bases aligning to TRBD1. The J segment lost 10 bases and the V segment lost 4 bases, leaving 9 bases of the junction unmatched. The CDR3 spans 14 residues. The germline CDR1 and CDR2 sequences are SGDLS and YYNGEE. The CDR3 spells CASSTRDRAREQFF. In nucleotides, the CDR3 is TGTGCCAGCAGCACGAGGGACAGGGCAAGGGAGCAGTTCTTC. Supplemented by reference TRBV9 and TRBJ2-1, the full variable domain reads DSGVTQTPKHLITATGQRVTLRCSPRSGDLSVYWYQQSLDQGLQFLIQYYNGEERAKGNILERFSAQQFPDLHSELNLSSLELGDSALYFCASSTRDRAREQFFGPGTRLTVL.

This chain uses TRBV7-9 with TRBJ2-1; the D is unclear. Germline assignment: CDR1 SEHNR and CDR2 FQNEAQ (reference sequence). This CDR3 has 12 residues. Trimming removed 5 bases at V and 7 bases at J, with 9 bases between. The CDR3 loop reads CASSEWSNEQFF. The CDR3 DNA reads TGTGCCAGCAGCGAGTGGAGTAATGAGCAGTTCTTC. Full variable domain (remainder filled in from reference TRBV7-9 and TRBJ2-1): DTGVSQNPRHKITKRGQNVTFRCDPISEHNRLYWYRQTLGQGPEFLTYFQNEAQLEKSRLLSDRFSAERPKGSFSTLEIQRTEQGDSAMYLCASSEWSNEQFFGPGTRLTVL.

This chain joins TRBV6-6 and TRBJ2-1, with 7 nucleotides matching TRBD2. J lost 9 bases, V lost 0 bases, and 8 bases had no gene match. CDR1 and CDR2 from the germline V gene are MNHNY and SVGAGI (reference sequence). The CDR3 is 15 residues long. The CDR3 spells CASSYSGEGSSEQFF. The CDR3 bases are TGTGCCAGCAGTTACTCCGGGGAGGGGTCCAGTGAGCAGTTCTTC.